Each of the 29 T cell receptor beta chains below was sequenced from the same sample in a study of technical replicates of blood from a handful of donors. Sequencing used immunoSEQ multiplex PCR; TCRdb keeps in-frame clones, though not all of them. Of about 84,000 clones detected, 85% to 95% appear once; the ten largest clones hold approximately 0.3%. The sequencing sample was made of T cells isolated from PBMCs. The receptors shown here come from a human donor in good health.

The gene calls are TRBV9 and TRBJ1-1; tentatively, D is TRBD1 (6 bases). The V and J ends lost 4 bases and 1 base respectively, with 11 bases between them. The length of the CDR3 is 14 residues. Germline CDR1 is SGDLS and CDR2 is YYNGEE. CDR3 nucleotide sequence: TGTGCCAGCAGCACGACAGGCAGGAACACTGAAGCTTTCTTT. Its translation is CASSTTGRNTEAFF.

This chain uses TRBV30 with TRBJ1-1; D ambiguous. CDR1 GTSNPN and CDR2 SVGIG come from the germline V gene (reference sequence). This CDR3 spans 17 amino acids. Trimming took off 1 base at V and 0 bases at J, with 18 bases between the two ends. For the CDR3, the DNA is TGTGCCTGGAGTGAGGCAGGAACGTTAAATTTGAACACTGAAGCTTTCTTT. It encodes CAWSEAGTLNLNTEAFF.

The rearrangement uses TRBV4-1 and TRBJ1-4; D is unclear. The ends were cut back, 0 bases at V and 2 bases at J, with 16 bases in the middle. Germline CDR1 is MGHRA and CDR2 is YSYEKL. The CDR3 spans 18 residues. CDR3 in amino acids: CASSQDLDSVATNEKLFF. The CDR3 DNA reads TGCGCCAGCAGCCAAGACCTGGACTCAGTCGCGACTAATGAAAAACTGTTTTTT.

The chain combines TRBV28 with TRBJ2-5, with 9 bases lining up with TRBD2. After removal of 1 base from V and 4 bases from J, the junction contained 7 bases not matched to a gene. Germline CDR1 and CDR2: MDHEN and SYDVKM. The CDR3 runs to 16 residues. DNA for the CDR3: TGTGCCAGCAGTTTATTAGCGGGAGAGTGGAGAGAGACCCAGTACTTC. Translating gives CASSLLAGEWRETQYF.

CDR3 nucleotide sequence: TGCGCCAGCACGACAAGCCCGGGGGATACGCAGTATTTT. It specifies CASTTSPGDTQYF. The chain combines TRBV5-1 with TRBJ2-3; possible D gene TRBD2, 5 bases. The V end was cut by 6 bases, the J end by 6 bases, with 14 bases between. Looked up from germline, CDR1 is SGHRS and CDR2 is YFSETQ. The CDR3 spans 13 residues.

The chain uses TRBV25-1 and TRBJ2-7; D not resolved. V was cut by 3 bases and J by 6 bases, with 12 bases left in between. The CDR3 has 13 residues. CDR1 and CDR2 from the germline V gene are MGHDK and SYGVNS. In nucleotides, the CDR3 is TGTGCCAGCAGTGAGGGCCAGTGGCCCGAGCAGTACTTC. Amino acid sequence: CASSEGQWPEQYF.

This rearrangement joins TRBV6-4 to TRBJ2-7, with a possible D match to TRBD1 (5 bases). V lost 5 bases and J 2 bases, leaving 16 bases between the germline ends. The CDR3 is 15 amino acids. Per germline, CDR1 MRHNA and CDR2 SNTAGT. The CDR3 region is CASSSSDKVAYEQYF. The CDR3, as DNA: TGTGCCAGCAGTTCCTCGGACAAGGTGGCCTACGAGCAGTACTTC.

Only one count was recorded for this clone. This chain uses TRBV9 with TRBJ1-2; maybe TRBD1 (6 bases). The CDR3 runs 16 residues. The V end lost 4 bases, the J end lost 4 bases, and 20 bases lay between the germline ends. CDR1 is SGDLS and CDR2 is YYNGEE in the germline V gene. The CDR3 DNA sequence: TGTGCCAGCAGCCGAAAGGACAGAGGACAGTCCTATGGCTACACCTTC. Protein: CASSRKDRGQSYGYTF.

The CDR3 region has the DNA TGTGCCAGCAGTTCCGTCCGGTTAACCGGGGAGCTGTTTTTT. Translation gives CASSSVRLTGELFF. The chain recombines TRBV27 with TRBJ2-2; no clear D gene. V was cut by 4 bases and J by 5 bases, with 11 bases left in between. The germline V gene encodes CDR1 MNHEY and CDR2 SMNVEV (reference sequence). This CDR3 is 14 amino acids long.

This chain uses TRBV11-3 with TRBJ2-2, with D maybe TRBD2 (5 bases). CDR1 is SGHNT, CDR2 YENEEA, per germline. This CDR3 is 16 amino acids long. Trimming left V 1 base short and J 3 bases short, with 12 bases between. CDR3 nucleotides: TGTGCCAGCAGCTTAGGTCTAGGGAGAGACACCGGGGAGCTGTTTTTT. Protein sequence: CASSLGLGRDTGELFF.

V and J are TRBV18 and TRBJ2-5; the match to TRBD2 covers 9 bases. Unmatched junction bases numbered 9, after V lost 1 base and J lost 0 bases. CDR3 length: 18 amino acids. CDR1 is KGHSH, CDR2 LQKENI, per germline. CDR3 nucleotides: TGTGCCAGCTCACCACAGGCACAGGCTAGCGGGGACCAAGAGACCCAGTACTTC. Residues: CASSPQAQASGDQETQYF.

The chain combines TRBV9 with TRBJ2-1; D possibly corresponds to TRBD2 (7 bases). V lost 4 bases and J lost 0, with 14 bases in between. The V gene's germline CDR1 is SGDLS and CDR2 YYNGEE. The length of the CDR3 is 16 residues. The CDR3 DNA reads TGTGCCAGCAGCCCACAAGGGGGGGCCTCCTACAATGAGCAGTTCTTC. Translated: CASSPQGGASYNEQFF. Using reference TRBV9 and TRBJ2-1 for the parts outside the CDR3, the full variable domain is DSGVTQTPKHLITATGQRVTLRCSPRSGDLSVYWYQQSLDQGLQFLIQYYNGEERAKGNILERFSAQQFPDLHSELNLSSLELGDSALYFCASSPQGGASYNEQFFGPGTRLTVL.

This CDR3 is CASSLGQGTQETQYF. CDR3 coding DNA: TGTGCCAGCAGTCTAGGACAGGGAACCCAAGAGACCCAGTACTTC. This chain links TRBV7-9 with TRBJ2-5, with 8 bases fitting TRBD1. This CDR3 is 15 amino acids long. The V gene's germline CDR1 is SEHNR and CDR2 FQNEAQ (reference sequence). The junction had 7 bases not matched to a gene; V was cut back by 6 bases and J by 1 base.

The chain combines TRBV7-8 with TRBJ1-2; tentatively, D is TRBD1 (5 bases). The V gene lost 4 bases and the J gene lost 8 bases, with 14 bases spanning the gap. This CDR3 spans 13 amino acids. Germline V CDR1 and CDR2: SGHVS, FQNEAQ. CDR3 bases: TGTGCCAGCAGCTCGGGGGGGGTGGTCGGCTACACCTTC. It translates to CASSSGGVVGYTF.

This chain connects TRBV5-1 to TRBJ2-5; a weak D match, TRBD1 (6 bases). Germline values: CDR1 SGHRS, CDR2 YFSETQ. The length of the CDR3 is 14 residues. Deletions cut 2 bases from V and 5 bases from J, with 13 bases between. The CDR3 coding sequence is TGCGCCAGCAGCTTAAGTGGGGGCTGGGAGACCCAGTACTTC. It encodes CASSLSGGWETQYF.

The CDR3 sequence: CASSYSIGQQEKLFF. The CDR3 DNA sequence: TGTGCCAGCAGTTACTCGATTGGCCAACAAGAAAAACTGTTTTTT. The V gene is TRBV6-5, the J gene TRBJ1-4; D gene ambiguous. The CDR3 runs to 15 residues. Germline V gene data show CDR1 as MNHEY and CDR2 as SVGAGI. V shed 0 bases and J shed 8 bases, with 13 bases lying between them.

The chain recombines TRBV4-1 with TRBJ2-7; 9 bases agree with TRBD1. The CDR3 sequence is 16 residues long. Trimming took 4 bases from V and 6 from J; bases not matched to a gene: 13. Germline values: CDR1 MGHRA, CDR2 YSYEKL. CDR3 residues: CASSPGSGTGLGEQYF. The CDR3 DNA sequence: TGCGCCAGCAGCCCGGGATCGGGGACAGGGTTGGGCGAGCAGTACTTC.

This chain connects TRBV6-1 to TRBJ1-5; D is uncertain. The CDR3 totals 15 residues. Trimming removed 5 bases from V and 1 base from J, with 12 bases in between. Germline CDR1 MNHNS, CDR2 SASEGT. The CDR3 sequence is CASSLNGGSNQPQHF. The CDR3 nucleotides are TGTGCCAGCAGTCTCAACGGCGGGAGCAATCAGCCCCAGCATTTT.

The chain has TRBV19 and TRBJ2-5, with D perhaps matching TRBD2 (6 bases). V was trimmed by 7 bases and J by 7 bases, leaving 19 bases between them. Looked up from germline, CDR1 is LNHDA and CDR2 is SQIVND (reference sequence). The CDR3 loop spans 14 amino acids. The DNA for the CDR3 is TGTGCCAGTACCCCGACAGCTAGCGCCCCGACCCAGTACTTC. Protein sequence: CASTPTASAPTQYF.

The CDR3 loop reads CASSEITRQETQYF. For the CDR3, the DNA is TGCGCCAGCAGTGAGATTACCAGGCAAGAGACCCAGTACTTC. The rearrangement joins TRBV10-2 to TRBJ2-5; D unclear. Germline V gene sequence: CDR1 WSHSY, CDR2 SAAADI. There are 14 residues in the CDR3. Trimming left V 2 bases short and J 2 bases short, with 9 bases between.

The table lists this clone with a count of one. The V and J genes are TRBV13 and TRBJ2-5; 8 bases map to TRBD1. CDR3 length: 21 residues. Germline V gene data show CDR1 as PRHDT and CDR2 as FYEKMQ (reference sequence). Trimming took 1 base from V and 3 from J; bases not matched to a gene: 22. DNA for the CDR3: TGTGCCAGCAGCTTAGCGGTCGGGGACAGGTGGGTCGACCCCGAAGAAGAGACCCAGTACTTC. Protein product: CASSLAVGDRWVDPEEETQYF.

This chain uses TRBV6-5 with TRBJ1-1; no reliable D call. CDR1 and CDR2 (germline): MNHEY, SVGAGI. The CDR3 covers 11 residues. Trimming took off 8 bases at V and 6 bases at J, with 10 bases between the two ends. The CDR3 spells CASVGGSEAFF. The CDR3, as DNA: TGTGCCAGCGTAGGAGGGTCTGAAGCTTTCTTT.

This rearrangement joins TRBV4-1 to TRBJ2-7; 7 bases align to TRBD1. CDR3 length equals 16 residues. The germline V gene has CDR1 MGHRA and CDR2 YSYEKL. V lost 1 base and J lost 3; bases outside the gene matches: 9. The CDR3 sequence is CASSQGGGQGDYEQYF. The CDR3 coding sequence is TGCGCCAGCAGCCAAGGCGGCGGGCAGGGGGACTACGAGCAGTACTTC.

V usage is TRBV4-2 and J usage is TRBJ2-3, with 11 bases matching TRBD2. Trimming at V came to 1 base and at J to 4 bases, leaving 4 bases not matched to a gene. Germline V gene sequence: CDR1 LGHNA, CDR2 YNFKEQ. This CDR3 has 16 amino acids. CDR3 region: CASSQATSGMADTQYF. In DNA, the CDR3 is TGTGCCAGCAGCCAAGCGACTAGCGGGATGGCAGATACGCAGTATTTT.

This chain links TRBV29-1 with TRBJ2-3; D gene ambiguous. This CDR3 is 12 amino acids long. V shed 3 bases and J shed 4 bases, with 8 bases lying between them. CDR1 and CDR2 (germline): SQVTM, ANQGSEA. The CDR3 bases are TGCAGCGTTGAGTCCTTCGCAGATACGCAGTATTTT. This gives the protein CSVESFADTQYF.

This clone was counted between two and nine times. V usage is TRBV27 and J usage is TRBJ2-7, with D perhaps matching TRBD2 (6 bases). This CDR3 comprises 14 residues. V lost 8 bases and J lost 3, with 17 bases in between. CDR1 is MNHEY and CDR2 is SMNVEV in the germline V gene (reference sequence). The CDR3: CASSDGVGGYEQYF. The CDR3 bases are TGTGCCAGCTCCGACGGGGTCGGGGGCTACGAGCAGTACTTC.

The chain employs TRBV5-1 and TRBJ2-1; 7 bases agree with TRBD2. The germline V gene has CDR1 SGHRS and CDR2 YFSETQ. The CDR3 consists of 15 residues. V shed 0 bases, J shed 5 bases, and the junction held 5 bases outside the gene matches. Written as DNA, the CDR3 is TGCGCCAGCAGCTTGGGTCTAGCGGCAAACAATGAGCAGTTCTTC. As protein: CASSLGLAANNEQFF.

This chain connects TRBV20-1 to TRBJ1-1, with unresolved D. CDR1 is DFQATT and CDR2 is SNEGSKA in the germline V gene (reference sequence). V was shortened by 0 bases and J by 11 bases, with 7 bases between the two germline ends. CDR3 length: 10 residues. The CDR3 DNA reads TGCAGTGCTAGAGAGCATGAGGCTTTCTTT. Translated, it gives CSAREHEAFF.

The CDR3 loop reads CASSQKGVGNTGELFF. In DNA, the CDR3 is TGCGCCAGCAGCCAGAAGGGGGTAGGAAACACCGGGGAGCTGTTTTTT. The chain combines TRBV5-1 with TRBJ2-2, with D possibly matching TRBD1 (6 bases). V was cut by 4 bases and J by 2 bases, with 15 bases left in between. The germline CDR1 and CDR2 sequences are SGHRS and YFSETQ. The CDR3 contains 16 residues.